A single sample is the source of the 16 T cell receptor beta chains below, sequenced in a study of blood T cell repertoires in COVID-19. Produced via immunoSEQ multiplex PCR; TCRdb's table is partial and in-frame only. The sample holds approximately 200,000 clones; roughly four fifths are singletons and the top ten take about 8.3%. The source material was peripheral blood. All receptors come from an elderly woman with COVID-19, enrolled during active disease.

This clone showed up just a few times. This chain joins TRBV2 and TRBJ2-7, with D possibly being TRBD1 (5 bases). This CDR3 is 14 amino acids long. Germline values: CDR1 SNHLY, CDR2 FYNNEI. V lost 1 base and J 5 bases, leaving 12 bases between the germline ends. The CDR3: CASSEVSGINEQYF. For the CDR3, the DNA is TGTGCCAGCAGTGAAGTATCAGGGATCAACGAGCAGTACTTC.

Note on this clone: Additional DNA sequences in this sample encode the identical CDR3. The CDR3 is CASSQGLTEAFF. In DNA form, the CDR3 reads TGTGCCAGCAGCCAAGGTCTCACTGAAGCTTTCTTT. This chain joins TRBV3-1 (or the pseudogene TRBV3-2) and TRBJ1-1; D gene ambiguous. This CDR3 region has 12 residues. Germline V lookup: CDR1 LGHDT, CDR2 YNNKEL (reference sequence). The V end lost 1 base, the J end lost 4 bases, and 4 bases lay between the germline ends.

CDR3 in amino acids: CASSIDRPGTGWNTEAFF. The DNA of the CDR3 is TGTGCCAGTAGTATAGACCGTCCCGGGACAGGGTGGAACACTGAAGCTTTCTTT. The chain is built from TRBV19 and TRBJ1-1; 9 bases agree with TRBD1. Losses at the gene ends were 0 bases for V and 1 base for J; bases not matched to a gene: 9. Germline loops: CDR1 LNHDA, CDR2 SQIVND (reference sequence). The CDR3 contains 18 residues.

The V gene is TRBV2, the J gene TRBJ2-5; D might be TRBD2 (5 bases). The CDR3 loop spans 13 amino acids. V was cut by 7 bases and J by 7 bases, with 16 bases left in between. Germline CDR1 reads SNHLY; CDR2 reads FYNNEI. CDR3 loop: CASNVFPGMTQYF. CDR3 coding DNA: TGTGCCAGCAATGTTTTTCCGGGGATGACCCAGTACTTC.

The V call is TRBV23-1, the J call TRBJ2-1; TRBD1 matches at 9 bases. TRBV23-1 is treated as an ORF (open reading frame) with a function not yet certain. The CDR3 covers 15 residues. J lost 8 bases, V lost 11 bases, and 16 bases had no gene match. CDR3 amino acids: CAGTGDRGLTDEQFF. Here the CDR3 DNA reads TGCGCCGGAACCGGTGACAGGGGGTTGACCGATGAGCAGTTCTTC.

This sequence joins TRBV6-5 and TRBJ1-6; tentatively, D is TRBD1 (6 bases). Per the germline V gene, CDR1 is MNHEY and CDR2 is SVGAGI. Trimming took off 5 bases at V and 9 bases at J, with 14 bases between the two ends. The CDR3 length is 14 residues. CDR3 in amino acids: CASSRGTLSSPLHF. In nucleotides, the CDR3 is TGTGCCAGCAGTCGAGGGACATTGTCTTCACCCCTCCACTTT.

This chain connects TRBV5-1 to TRBJ2-7; 9 bases map to TRBD1. The V segment lost 0 bases and the J segment 5 bases; nucleotides outside the gene matches: 3. CDR1 and CDR2 from the germline V gene are SGHRS and YFSETQ. The CDR3 contains 14 residues. CDR3 protein: CASSLEQGANEQYF. In DNA form, the CDR3 reads TGCGCCAGCAGCTTGGAACAGGGGGCTAACGAGCAGTACTTC.

V is TRBV5-1 and J is TRBJ2-1; 7 nucleotides match TRBD1. Germline loops: CDR1 SGHRS, CDR2 YFSETQ. V lost 4 bases and J lost 5; bases outside the gene matches: 3. The CDR3 contains 13 residues. The chain's CDR3 is CASSKGQNNEQFF. The CDR3 DNA sequence: TGCGCCAGCAGCAAGGGACAGAACAATGAGCAGTTCTTC.

This clone appeared a single time. This chain joins TRBV6-4 and TRBJ1-1; D is possibly TRBD1 (5 bases). This CDR3 is 13 amino acids long. V was pared by 6 bases and J by 3 bases, with 11 bases between. CDR1 is MRHNA and CDR2 is SNTAGT in the germline V gene. The CDR3 DNA sequence: TGTGCCAGCAGCGTAAGGGGTGACACTGAAGCTTTCTTT. This encodes CASSVRGDTEAFF.

As concerns this clone: The same CDR3 can be traced to other DNA sequences in this sample. The chain links TRBV18 to TRBJ2-5, with a weak D call TRBD1 (5 bases). Germline V CDR1 and CDR2: KGHSH, LQKENI. This CDR3 contains 11 residues. V lost 6 bases and J lost 5, with 7 bases in between. The CDR3 DNA follows: TGTGCCAGCTCCTCAGGGGAGACCCAGTACTTC. Translation gives CASSSGETQYF.

This clone was recorded once. This chain links TRBV19 with TRBJ1-6; the D is unclear. V was cut by 1 base and J by 11 bases, with 9 bases left in between. The germline gives CDR1 LNHDA, CDR2 SQIVND (reference sequence). The CDR3 consists of 13 residues. In DNA form, the CDR3 reads TGTGCCAGTAGTATAGGAGGCCGTGCACCCCTCCACTTT. Translated: CASSIGGRAPLHF.

The chain employs TRBV5-1 and TRBJ2-3; a possible D gene is TRBD2 (5 bases). Between the trimmed V and J ends, which lost 2 bases and 6 bases, there was a span of 13 bases. The germline V gene has CDR1 SGHRS and CDR2 YFSETQ. The CDR3 sequence is 14 residues long. In DNA form, the CDR3 reads TGCGCCAGCAGCTTCCAGCGGCGGTGGGATACGCAGTATTTT. This sequence encodes CASSFQRRWDTQYF. Full variable domain (rest looked up from reference TRBV5-1 and TRBJ2-3): KAGVTQTPRYLIKTRGQQVTLSCSPISGHRSVSWYQQTPGQGLQFLFEYFSETQRNKGNFPGRFSGRQFSNSRSEMNVSTLELGDSALYLCASSFQRRWDTQYFGPGTRLTVL.

The rearrangement joins TRBV6-5 to TRBJ2-1, with D maybe TRBD1 (6 bases). The CDR3 sequence is 13 residues long. The V end was cut by 7 bases, the J end by 5 bases, with 12 bases between. The germline V gene has CDR1 MNHEY and CDR2 SVGAGI. The CDR3 nucleotides are TGTGCCAGCACCTCTAGGGGGAACAATGAGCAGTTCTTC. Translating gives CASTSRGNNEQFF.

V gene TRBV10-1 combines with J gene TRBJ2-7, with a possible D match to TRBD2 (5 bases). The germline CDR1 and CDR2 sequences are WNHNN and SYGVQD (reference sequence). Trimming removed 9 bases at V and 5 bases at J, with 11 bases between. The CDR3 is 11 residues long. The CDR3 DNA sequence: TGCGCCAGACCTCTCGGGGACGAGCAGTACTTC. Translation: CARPLGDEQYF.

The V and J genes are TRBV7-3 and TRBJ2-3; 7 bases align to TRBD2. This CDR3 spans 15 amino acids. Germline lookup yields CDR1 SGHTA and CDR2 FQGTGA. J was trimmed by 0 bases and V by 2 bases; bases with no gene match: 2. The CDR3 spells CASSLAGVSTDTQYF. Here the CDR3 DNA reads TGTGCCAGCAGCTTAGCGGGGGTCAGCACAGATACGCAGTATTTT. Full variable domain (missing parts from reference TRBV7-3 and TRBJ2-3): GAGVSQTPSNKVTEKGKYVELRCDPISGHTALYWYRQSLGQGPEFLIYFQGTGAADDSGLPNDRFFAVRPEGSVSTLKIQRTERGDSAVYLCASSLAGVSTDTQYFGPGTRLTVL.

This sequence joins TRBV14 and TRBJ2-7; 12 bases match TRBD2. CDR1 and CDR2 (germline): SGHDN, FVKESK. CDR3 length equals 19 residues. V lost 1 base, J lost 2 bases, and 12 bases stayed unmatched. This chain's CDR3 is CASSQAARGRTSGAYEQYF. CDR3 bases: TGTGCCAGCAGCCAAGCAGCCAGGGGGCGGACTAGCGGGGCCTACGAGCAGTACTTC.